Listed here are 13 T cell receptor beta chains from one sample, sequenced in a study of shared T cell receptors in the human thymus. TCRdb's table, derived via immunoSEQ multiplex PCR, lists solely in-frame clones and lacks some. The sample includes 720,000 or so clones, 80% to 90% seen only once; the top ten take under 0.012%. The sample was also reused in another study, on human thymus T cells.

The sequenced sample was thymocytes. Receptors were obtained from a girl in the first two years of life with a congenital heart defect.

The gene calls are TRBV29-1 and TRBJ2-5, with TRBD2 matching 8 bases. V gave up 6 bases and J gave up 4 bases; unmatched junction bases: 25. The CDR3 is made up of 19 amino acids. The germline gives CDR1 SQVTM, CDR2 ANQGSEA. In DNA, the CDR3 is TGCAGCGTCAAAATTATACGCGGGACTAGGCGTGAGGTGGGAGAGACCCAGTACTTC. Its protein is CSVKIIRGTRREVGETQYF.

The V and J genes are TRBV7-2 and TRBJ1-3; 8 bases agree with TRBD1. The length of the CDR3 is 15 residues. V lost 5 bases, J lost 5 bases, and 8 bases stayed unmatched. The germline V gene has CDR1 SGHTA and CDR2 FQGNSA. CDR3 sequence: CASSRIQGGRNTIYF. The CDR3 nucleotides are TGTGCCAGCAGCCGTATACAGGGGGGGCGAAACACCATATATTTT.

This chain uses TRBV7-2 with TRBJ2-3; 11 bases align to TRBD2. Germline values: CDR1 SGHTA, CDR2 FQGNSA. J was trimmed by 0 bases and V by 3 bases; bases with no gene match: 5. There are 17 residues in the CDR3. The CDR3 loop reads CASSFLAGGPSTDTQYF. The CDR3 DNA sequence: TGTGCCAGCAGCTTCTTAGCGGGGGGGCCCAGCACAGATACGCAGTATTTT.

This clone was seen just once. The chain has TRBV6-6 and TRBJ1-2; 12 bases match TRBD1. Per germline, CDR1 MNHNY and CDR2 SVGAGI (reference sequence). The V gene end was trimmed by 5 bases and the J gene end by 3 bases; junction bases not matched to a gene: 4. This CDR3 comprises 15 residues. The CDR3 here is CASSGDRGPHYGYTF. CDR3 nucleotides: TGTGCCAGCAGTGGGGACAGGGGGCCGCACTATGGCTACACCTTC.

This clone was observed once. The CDR3 region is CASSPTRIDTQYF. CDR3 DNA sequence: TGTGCCAGCAGCCCCACGCGAATAGATACGCAGTATTTT. This chain links TRBV6-5 with TRBJ2-3; D is ambiguous. Deletions cut 6 bases from V and 5 bases from J, with 12 bases between. The CDR3 covers 13 residues. Germline lookup yields CDR1 MNHEY and CDR2 SVGAGI.

This clone was seen only a few times. The J gene is TRBJ1-6, the V gene TRBV2, with TRBD1 matching 9 bases. The V gene end was trimmed by 2 bases and the J gene end by 6 bases; junction bases not matched to a gene: 11. The CDR3 runs 18 residues. CDR1 is SNHLY, CDR2 FYNNEI, per germline. Here the CDR3 reads CASSEYPRLQGANSPLHF. CDR3 sequence (DNA): TGTGCCAGCAGTGAATATCCCCGACTACAGGGGGCTAATTCACCCCTCCACTTT.

This rearrangement joins TRBV14 to TRBJ2-7; 12 positions agree with TRBD1. The germline V gene has CDR1 SGHDN and CDR2 FVKESK. The ends lost 1 base at V and 5 bases at J; junction bases unmatched: 6. This CDR3 comprises 16 residues. This CDR3 reads CASSQVAGTGGNEQYF. CDR3 nucleotide sequence: TGTGCCAGCAGCCAAGTGGCCGGGACAGGGGGCAACGAGCAGTACTTC.

This clone occurred a few times. The rearrangement links TRBV19 to TRBJ2-5; D call uncertain. The CDR3 is 15 amino acids. V dropped 5 bases and J dropped 0 bases, with 13 bases sitting between them. Germline-derived CDR1 and CDR2 are LNHDA and SQIVND (reference sequence). The CDR3 DNA reads TGTGCCAGTAGTCCCTATCATGGGCACCAAGAGACCCAGTACTTC. Translating it yields CASSPYHGHQETQYF.

In this sample, this clone turned up a few times. This chain links TRBV4-1 with TRBJ1-6, with D possibly being TRBD1 (6 bases). There are 21 residues in the CDR3. Deletions cut 0 bases from V and 7 bases from J, with 28 bases between. The germline CDR1 and CDR2 sequences are MGHRA and YSYEKL. CDR3 residues: CASSQDQETQGLGRVNSPLHF. The CDR3 DNA reads TGCGCCAGCAGCCAAGATCAGGAGACACAGGGTTTAGGCAGGGTAAATTCACCCCTCCACTTT.

V gene TRBV7-9 combines with J gene TRBJ1-2; D is uncertain. The V end was cut by 1 base, the J end by 1 base, with 10 bases between. The V gene's germline CDR1 is SEHNR and CDR2 FQNEAQ (reference sequence). The CDR3 sequence is 15 residues long. In DNA, the CDR3 is TGTGCCAGCAGCTTAGGACATATCATTAACTATGGCTACACCTTC. Amino acid sequence: CASSLGHIINYGYTF.

This chain uses TRBV7-2 with TRBJ1-2; D not certain. Trimming cost V 2 bases and J 8 bases, with 15 bases left between them. There are 14 residues in the CDR3. Germline CDR1 SGHTA, CDR2 FQGNSA. The CDR3 nucleotides read TGTGCCAGCAGCTTACGGTACAGATCGGGGGGCTACACCTTC. Translation: CASSLRYRSGGYTF.

The chain has TRBV28 and TRBJ1-2; 7 positions agree with TRBD1. This CDR3 has 14 amino acids. With V trimmed by 5 bases and J by 8 bases, 11 bases remained unmatched. Germline V gene data show CDR1 as MDHEN and CDR2 as SYDVKM. The CDR3 region has the DNA TGTGCCAGCAGTCAAACATTCACAGGGGCCGGCTACACCTTC. Its translation: CASSQTFTGAGYTF.

This rearrangement joins TRBV9 to TRBJ2-1; 11 bases map to TRBD1. V gave up 3 bases and J gave up 7 bases; unmatched junction bases: 3. The germline gives CDR1 SGDLS, CDR2 YYNGEE. The CDR3 length is 14 residues. The CDR3 nucleotides read TGTGCCAGCAGCGCCGGGACAGGGGGTAATGAGCAGTTCTTC. It is translated as CASSAGTGGNEQFF.